What follows are 21 T cell receptor beta chains derived from one specimen sequenced in a study of Graves' ophthalmopathy and Graves' hyperthyroidism. Amplification from RNA transcripts yielded the TCR beta CDR3 regions. Amplification began with first-round RT-PCR using HTBI primers, then second-round multiplex PCR was performed. TCRdb independently ran MiXCR on the multiplex PCR reads; one entry per CDR3 protein. The sample includes about 700,000 distinct CDR3 sequences, 40% seen only once; the top ten take approximately 43%. Sequenced input: peripheral blood. Receptors originate from an adult man with Graves' ophthalmopathy.

The J gene is TRBJ1-2, the V gene TRBV25-1, with a possible D match to TRBD1 (6 bases). The length of the CDR3 is 16 residues. The germline V gene has CDR1 MGHDK and CDR2 SYGVNS. V gave up 3 bases and J gave up 8 bases, with 22 bases separating them. The CDR3 nucleotides read TGTGCCAGCAGTGATAGTGCCGGGGGGGCGCTTAGCGGCTACACCTTC. Encoded protein: CASSDSAGGALSGYTF.

The chain combines TRBV20-1 with TRBJ2-5; 9 bases are a match to TRBD2. This CDR3 is 14 amino acids long. J was trimmed by 5 bases and V by 6 bases; bases with no gene match: 10. CDR1 is DFQATT, CDR2 SNEGSKA, per germline (reference sequence). The CDR3 here is CSARSGGRVETQYF. CDR3 bases: TGCAGTGCCCGGAGCGGGGGGCGAGTGGAGACCCAGTACTTC.

This clonotype occurred once. A much larger clone sits a single nucleotide away, making a read error possible. The chain joins TRBV9 to TRBJ1-2; maybe TRBD1 (6 bases). Germline-derived CDR1 and CDR2 are SGDLS and YYNGEE. The CDR3 has 15 amino acids. CDR3: CASRVLLGGSGGYTF. The CDR3 DNA is TGTGCCAGCCGCGTATTGCTCGGGGGCTCTGGTGGCTACACCTTC.

The V and J genes are TRBV20-1 and TRBJ1-5; weak D call: TRBD1 (5 bases). CDR3 length: 11 amino acids. V dropped 3 bases and J dropped 7 bases, with 7 bases sitting between them. The germline gives CDR1 DFQATT, CDR2 SNEGSKA (reference sequence). CDR3 amino acids: CSASQGQPQHF. The CDR3 nucleotides are TGCAGTGCTAGTCAGGGACAGCCCCAGCATTTT.

The chain couples TRBV29-1 to TRBJ2-6; 9 bases are shared with TRBD1. This CDR3 spans 15 amino acids. From germline, CDR1 is SQVTM and CDR2 ANQGSEA. J was trimmed by 3 bases and V by 8 bases; bases with no gene match: 8. The chain's CDR3 is CSFNWGQGGANVLTF. In DNA, the CDR3 is TGCAGCTTTAACTGGGGACAGGGTGGGGCCAACGTCCTGACTTTC.

This chain joins TRBV7-9 and TRBJ1-5, with 8 bases aligning to TRBD1. J lost 2 bases, V lost 5 bases, and 11 bases had no gene match. Germline V CDR1 and CDR2: SEHNR, FQNEAQ (reference sequence). The CDR3 is 17 residues long. CDR3 sequence reads: CASSQDLAGGGNQPQHF. The CDR3 region has the DNA TGTGCCAGCAGCCAAGATTTGGCAGGGGGCGGCAATCAGCCCCAGCATTTT.

This chain joins TRBV7-6 and TRBJ1-1, with a tentative D call TRBD1 (5 bases). The ends were cut back, 5 bases at V and 0 bases at J, with 19 bases in the middle. The CDR3 has 17 amino acids. Germline CDR1 and CDR2: SGHVS and FNYEAQ. The CDR3 spells CASSPRGFSFVNTEAFF. In nucleotides, the CDR3 is TGTGCCAGCAGCCCTAGGGGCTTCTCCTTTGTGAACACTGAAGCTTTCTTT.

The table lists this clonotype with a few counts. This chain connects TRBV5-1 to TRBJ2-7, with 13 bases identical to TRBD2. The CDR3 runs to 14 residues. Unmatched junction bases numbered 3, after V lost 3 bases and J lost 6 bases. Germline assignment: CDR1 SGHRS and CDR2 YFSETQ. CDR3 protein: CASSSGLAGAEQYF. The CDR3 nucleotides read TGCGCCAGCAGCTCCGGACTAGCGGGAGCCGAGCAGTACTTC. The whole variable domain, filled in from reference TRBV5-1 and TRBJ2-7, reads KAGVTQTPRYLIKTRGQQVTLSCSPISGHRSVSWYQQTPGQGLQFLFEYFSETQRNKGNFPGRFSGRQFSNSRSEMNVSTLELGDSALYLCASSSGLAGAEQYFGPGTRLTVT.

This chain connects TRBV15 to TRBJ1-2; the D is unclear. V lost 0 bases and J lost 5, with 10 bases in between. CDR3 length: 14 residues. Germline lookup yields CDR1 LNHNV and CDR2 YYDKDF (reference sequence). The CDR3 DNA sequence: TGTGCCACCAGCAGAGATTTCGGGAGTTATGGCTACACCTTC. Protein product: CATSRDFGSYGYTF.

This chain joins TRBV3-1 and TRBJ2-2, with D possibly being TRBD1 or TRBD2 (6 bases each). V was trimmed by 4 bases and J by 5 bases, leaving 20 bases between them. The germline CDR1 and CDR2 sequences are LGHDT and YNNKEL (reference sequence). There are 17 residues in the CDR3. CDR3: CASSPLLGGRDTGELFF. The CDR3 region has the DNA TGTGCCAGCAGCCCTTTGTTGGGGGGCCGAGATACCGGGGAGCTGTTTTTT.

This clonotype was found a few times. A read error may produce the germline difference seen at one junction end. The chain recombines TRBV10-3 with TRBJ2-5, with 10 bases that match TRBD2. The CDR3 spans 16 residues. In germline, CDR1 is ENHRY, CDR2 SYGVKD. CDR3 coding DNA: TGTGCCAGCAGTGTTGGAGCGGGGGGGTTGACAGAGACCCAGTACTTC. It translates to CASSVGAGGLTETQYF.

The chain is built from TRBV6-5 and TRBJ2-7, with unresolved D. CDR3 length equals 14 residues. CDR1 is MNHEY and CDR2 is SVGAGI in the germline V gene. V was cut by 8 bases and J by 1 base, with 15 bases left in between. CDR3 residues: CASRRPGVSYEQYF. DNA for the CDR3: TGTGCCAGCCGCAGACCAGGTGTATCCTACGAGCAGTACTTC.

This clonotype appeared a few times. This chain joins TRBV19 and TRBJ2-5, with D possibly being TRBD1 (5 bases). Germline V gene sequence: CDR1 LNHDA, CDR2 SQIVND (reference sequence). Deletions cut 3 bases from V and 1 base from J, with 15 bases between. CDR3 size: 16 residues. This CDR3 reads CASSIQGRPTQETQYF. Written as DNA, the CDR3 is TGTGCCAGTAGTATTCAGGGTAGGCCAACCCAAGAGACCCAGTACTTC.

Many counts were recorded for this clonotype. This sequence joins TRBV7-2 and TRBJ1-5; D gene unclear. Germline assignment: CDR1 SGHTA and CDR2 FQGNSA. Trimming took off 5 bases at V and 4 bases at J, with 9 bases between the two ends. This CDR3 is built from 13 residues. CDR3 bases: TGTGCCAGCAGCCCAGTTCTTAATCAGCCCCAGCATTTT. Its protein product is CASSPVLNQPQHF.

This clonotype was seen once. The CDR3 region is CASRSRTADRNTEAFF. CDR3 coding DNA: TGTGCCAGCAGGTCCAGGACAGCTGATCGGAACACTGAAGCTTTCTTT. This sequence joins TRBV7-1 and TRBJ1-1; possible D gene TRBD1, 6 bases. TRBV7-1 is an ORF, and what it does is uncertain. Trimming shortened V by 6 bases and J by 1 base, and 18 bases separated the two germline ends. The CDR3 loop spans 16 amino acids.

The rearrangement joins TRBV4-2 to TRBJ1-1, with D possibly being TRBD1 (6 bases). The V gene's germline CDR1 is LGHNA and CDR2 YNFKEQ. The CDR3 loop spans 14 amino acids. Trimming cost V 6 bases and J 6 bases, with 17 bases left between them. The CDR3 DNA is TGTGCCAGCAGTCGAGACAGGAATGCCGCTGAAGCTTTCTTT. Amino acid sequence: CASSRDRNAAEAFF.

The V gene is TRBV7-9, the J gene TRBJ1-2; D not resolved. The length of the CDR3 is 12 residues. In germline, CDR1 is SEHNR, CDR2 FQNEAQ (reference sequence). DNA of the CDR3: TGTGCTTACCGAGGCGGGATCTATGGCTACACCTTC. This codes for CAYRGGIYGYTF.

Of note for this clonotype: A much larger clone differs by one base, so this may be a read error. The chain's CDR3 is CAASDMSLSGYTF. The CDR3 DNA is TGTGCCGCCAGTGATATGTCTCTCTCTGGCTACACCTTC. V is TRBV24-1 and J is TRBJ1-2, with D hard to call. The germline gives CDR1 KGHDR, CDR2 SFDVKD. CDR3 size: 13 residues.

This clonotype was observed at least ten times. The CDR3 is CATSRDRRDIKSIEQYF. DNA for the CDR3: TGTGCCACCAGCAGAGACCGCCGGGACATAAAGTCGATCGAGCAGTACTTC. This chain joins TRBV15 and TRBJ2-7; D might be TRBD1 (6 bases). The CDR3 extends over 17 amino acids. Trimming took off 0 bases at V and 6 bases at J, with 21 bases between the two ends. Germline assignment: CDR1 LNHNV and CDR2 YYDKDF (reference sequence).

This clonotype was detected ten times or more. The V gene is TRBV7-8, the J gene TRBJ1-4; the D is unclear. V was trimmed by 6 bases and J by 7 bases, leaving 18 bases between them. The CDR3 runs 15 residues. Germline CDR1 SGHVS, CDR2 FQNEAQ. The CDR3 loop is CASRPDGGWSEKLFF. The CDR3 nucleotides are TGTGCCAGCAGACCAGACGGCGGGTGGAGTGAAAAACTGTTTTTT.

Worth noting for this clonotype: No DNA is shown, since the ends of the CDR3 on it are uncertain; the CDR3 is the one TCRdb lists. CDR3 protein: CSVGSGTGNTF. This chain uses TRBV29-1 with TRBJ1-2; the table's D call, TRBD1, was not checked against the DNA. The CDR3 region is 11 residues in length, termini included. CDR1 is SQVTM and CDR2 is ANQGSEA in the germline V gene.